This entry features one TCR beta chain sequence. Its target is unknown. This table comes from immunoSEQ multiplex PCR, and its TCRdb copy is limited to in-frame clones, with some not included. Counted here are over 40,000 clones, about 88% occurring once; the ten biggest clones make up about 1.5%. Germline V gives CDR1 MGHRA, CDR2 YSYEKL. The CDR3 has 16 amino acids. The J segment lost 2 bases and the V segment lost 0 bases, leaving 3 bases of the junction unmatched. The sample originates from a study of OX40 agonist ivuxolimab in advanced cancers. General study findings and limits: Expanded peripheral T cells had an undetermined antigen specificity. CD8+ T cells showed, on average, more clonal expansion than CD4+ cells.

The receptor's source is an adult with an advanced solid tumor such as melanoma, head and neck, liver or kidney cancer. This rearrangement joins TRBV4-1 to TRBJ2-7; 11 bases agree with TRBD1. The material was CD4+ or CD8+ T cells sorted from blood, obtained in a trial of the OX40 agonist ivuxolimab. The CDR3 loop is CASSQDSGQGAYEQYF. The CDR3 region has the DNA TGCGCCAGCAGCCAAGACTCGGGACAGGGGGCCTACGAGCAGTACTTC.